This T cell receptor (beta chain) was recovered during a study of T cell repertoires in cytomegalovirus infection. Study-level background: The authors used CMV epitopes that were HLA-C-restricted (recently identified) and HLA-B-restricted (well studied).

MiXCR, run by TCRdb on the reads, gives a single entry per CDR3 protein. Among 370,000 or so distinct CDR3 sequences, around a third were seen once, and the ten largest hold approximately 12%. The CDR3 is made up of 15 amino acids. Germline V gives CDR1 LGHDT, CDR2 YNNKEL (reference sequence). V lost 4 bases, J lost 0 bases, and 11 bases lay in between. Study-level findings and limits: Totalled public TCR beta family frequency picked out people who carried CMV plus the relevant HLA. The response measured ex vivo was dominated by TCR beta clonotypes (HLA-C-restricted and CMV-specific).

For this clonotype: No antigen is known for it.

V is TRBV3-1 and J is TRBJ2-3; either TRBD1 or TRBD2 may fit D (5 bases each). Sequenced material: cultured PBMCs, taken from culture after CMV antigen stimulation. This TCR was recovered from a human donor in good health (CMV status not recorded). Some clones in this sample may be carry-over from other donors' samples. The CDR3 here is CASSPGRSSTDTQYF. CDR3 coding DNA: TGTGCCAGCAGCCCGGGACGCTCTAGCACAGATACGCAGTATTTT.